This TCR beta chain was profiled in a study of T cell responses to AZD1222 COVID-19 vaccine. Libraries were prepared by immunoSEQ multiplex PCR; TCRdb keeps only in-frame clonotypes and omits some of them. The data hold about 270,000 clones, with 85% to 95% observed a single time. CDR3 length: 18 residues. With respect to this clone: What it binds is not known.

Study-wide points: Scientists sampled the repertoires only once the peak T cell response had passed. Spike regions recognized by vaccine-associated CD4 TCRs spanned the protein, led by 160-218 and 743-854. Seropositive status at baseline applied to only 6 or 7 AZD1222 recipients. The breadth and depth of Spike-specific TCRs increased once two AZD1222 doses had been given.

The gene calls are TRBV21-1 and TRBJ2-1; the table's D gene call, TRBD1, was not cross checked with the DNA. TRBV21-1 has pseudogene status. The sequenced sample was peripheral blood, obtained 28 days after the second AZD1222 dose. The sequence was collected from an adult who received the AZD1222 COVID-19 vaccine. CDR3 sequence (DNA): TGTGCCAGCAGCCCACGCCCGCCCCCGGGACAGTCCTACAATGAGCAGTTCTTC. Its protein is CASSPRPPPGQSYNEQFF.